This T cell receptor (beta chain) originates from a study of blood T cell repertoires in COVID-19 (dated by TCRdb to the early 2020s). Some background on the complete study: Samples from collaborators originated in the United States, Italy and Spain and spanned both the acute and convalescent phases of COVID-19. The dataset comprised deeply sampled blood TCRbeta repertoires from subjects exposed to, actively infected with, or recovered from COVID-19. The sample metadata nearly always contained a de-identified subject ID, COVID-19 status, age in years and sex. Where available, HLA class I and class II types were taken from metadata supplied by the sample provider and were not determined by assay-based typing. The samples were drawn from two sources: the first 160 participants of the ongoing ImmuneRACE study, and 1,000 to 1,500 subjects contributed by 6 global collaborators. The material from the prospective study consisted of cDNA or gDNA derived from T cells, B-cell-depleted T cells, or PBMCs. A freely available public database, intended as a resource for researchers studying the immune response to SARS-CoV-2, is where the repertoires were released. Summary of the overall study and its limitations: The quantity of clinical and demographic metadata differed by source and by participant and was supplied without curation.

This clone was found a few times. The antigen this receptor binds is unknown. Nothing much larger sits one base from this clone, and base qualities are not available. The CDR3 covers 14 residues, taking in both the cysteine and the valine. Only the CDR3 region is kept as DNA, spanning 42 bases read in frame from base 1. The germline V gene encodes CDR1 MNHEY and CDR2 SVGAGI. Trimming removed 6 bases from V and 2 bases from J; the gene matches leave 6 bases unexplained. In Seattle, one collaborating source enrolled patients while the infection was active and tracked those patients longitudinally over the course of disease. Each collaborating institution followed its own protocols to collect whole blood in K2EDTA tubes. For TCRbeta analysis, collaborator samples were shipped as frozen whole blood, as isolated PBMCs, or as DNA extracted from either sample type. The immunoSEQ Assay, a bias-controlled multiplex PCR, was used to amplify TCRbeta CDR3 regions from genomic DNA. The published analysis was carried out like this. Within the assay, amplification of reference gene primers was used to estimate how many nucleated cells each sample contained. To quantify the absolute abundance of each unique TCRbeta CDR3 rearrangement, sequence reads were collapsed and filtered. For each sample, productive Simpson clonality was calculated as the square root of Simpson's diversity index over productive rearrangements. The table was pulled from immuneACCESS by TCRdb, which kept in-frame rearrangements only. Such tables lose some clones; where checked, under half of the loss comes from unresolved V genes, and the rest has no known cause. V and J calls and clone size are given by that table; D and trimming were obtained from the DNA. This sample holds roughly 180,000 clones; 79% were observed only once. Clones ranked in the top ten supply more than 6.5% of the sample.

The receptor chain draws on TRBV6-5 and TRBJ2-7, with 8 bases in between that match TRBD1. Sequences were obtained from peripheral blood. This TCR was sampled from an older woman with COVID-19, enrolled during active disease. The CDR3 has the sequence CASSVGQGTYEQYV. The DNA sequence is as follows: TGTGCCAGCAGCGTAGGACAGGGTACCTACGAGCAGTACGTC.